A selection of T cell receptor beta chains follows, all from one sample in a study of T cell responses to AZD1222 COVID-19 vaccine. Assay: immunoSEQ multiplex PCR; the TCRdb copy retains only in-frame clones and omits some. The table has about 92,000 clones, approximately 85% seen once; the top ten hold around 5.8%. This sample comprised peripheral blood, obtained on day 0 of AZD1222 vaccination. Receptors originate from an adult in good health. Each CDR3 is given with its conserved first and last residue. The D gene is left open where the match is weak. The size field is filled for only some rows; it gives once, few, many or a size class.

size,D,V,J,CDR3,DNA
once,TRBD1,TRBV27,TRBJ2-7,CASSFSGQTYEQYF,TGTGCCAGCAGTTTTTCGGGACAGACCTACGAGCAGTACTTC
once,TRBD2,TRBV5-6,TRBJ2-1,CASSPDVAGDEQFF,TGTGCCAGCAGCCCGGACGTAGCGGGAGATGAGCAGTTCTTC
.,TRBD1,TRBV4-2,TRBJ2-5,CASSPLDRGQETQYF,TGTGCCAGCAGCCCTCTGGACAGGGGGCAAGAGACCCAGTACTTC
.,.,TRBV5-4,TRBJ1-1,CASSLEQDTEAFF,TGTGCCAGCAGCTTGGAACAGGACACTGAAGCTTTCTTT
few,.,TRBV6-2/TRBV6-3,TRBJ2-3,CASSSQGTDTQYF,TGTGCCAGCAGTTCTCAGGGTACAGATACGCAGTATTTT
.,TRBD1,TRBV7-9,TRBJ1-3,CASSLGPGGAGYF,TGTGCCAGCAGCTTAGGACCAGGGGGCGCTGGCTATTTT
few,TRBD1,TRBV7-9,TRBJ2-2,CASSSSRDRGFTHAGELFF,TGTGCCAGCAGCTCGTCCCGGGACAGGGGTTTCACCCATGCCGGGGAGCTGTTTTTT
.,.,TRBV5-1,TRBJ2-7,CASSLVYEQYF,TGCGCCAGCAGCTTGGTTTACGAGCAGTACTTC
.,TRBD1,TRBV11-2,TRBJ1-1,CASSPNHRGRFTEAFF,TGTGCCAGCAGCCCAAACCACAGGGGGCGCTTCACTGAAGCTTTCTTT
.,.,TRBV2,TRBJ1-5,CASSETGLQNQPQHF,TGTGCCAGCAGTGAAACGGGGCTACAAAATCAGCCCCAGCATTTT
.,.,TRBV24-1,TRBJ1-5,CATSDSTKGASNQPQHF,TGTGCCACCAGTGATTCTACTAAAGGGGCTAGCAATCAGCCCCAGCATTTT
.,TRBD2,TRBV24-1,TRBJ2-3,CATSETGLAADTQYF,TGTGCCACCAGTGAAACGGGACTAGCGGCAGATACGCAGTATTTT
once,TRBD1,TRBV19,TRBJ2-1,CASTLDRGGVGAEQFF,TGTGCCAGTACCTTAGACAGGGGTGGGGTTGGGGCTGAGCAGTTCTTC
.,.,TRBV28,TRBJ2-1,CATPPRVGSYNEQFF,TGTGCCACTCCACCTCGGGTGGGTTCCTACAATGAGCAGTTCTTC
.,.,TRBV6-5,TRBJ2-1,CASSYPDGEQFF,TGTGCCAGCAGTTACCCGGACGGTGAGCAGTTCTTC
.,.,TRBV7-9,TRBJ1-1,CASSERDNTEAFF,TGTGCCAGCAGCGAACGGGACAACACTGAAGCTTTCTTT
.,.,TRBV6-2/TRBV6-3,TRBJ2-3,CASTPGLTTDTQYF,TGTGCCAGCACCCCGGGTTTAACGACAGATACGCAGTATTTT
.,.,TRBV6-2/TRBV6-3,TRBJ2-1,CASSYGHSSVNEQFF,TGTGCCAGCAGTTACGGGCACTCTAGCGTCAATGAGCAGTTCTTC
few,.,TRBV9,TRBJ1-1,CASSVEGRASEAFF,TGTGCCAGCAGCGTAGAGGGGAGGGCCTCTGAAGCTTTCTTT
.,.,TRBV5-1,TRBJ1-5,CASSALGGNQPQHF,TGCGCCAGCAGCGCCTTGGGGGGCAATCAGCCCCAGCATTTT
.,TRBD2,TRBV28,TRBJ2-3,CASSSLAGGGTDTQYF,TGTGCCAGCAGTTCTCTAGCGGGAGGCGGCACAGATACGCAGTATTTT
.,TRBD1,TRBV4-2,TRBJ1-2,CASSQATGGRGYTF,TGTGCCAGCAGCCAGGCGACAGGGGGCCGTGGCTACACCTTC
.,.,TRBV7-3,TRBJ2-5,CASSLTVQETQYF,TGTGCCAGCAGCTTAACAGTCCAAGAGACCCAGTACTTC
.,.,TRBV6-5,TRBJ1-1,CASSYSGSNTEAFF,TGTGCCAGCAGTTACTCGGGCTCGAACACTGAAGCTTTCTTT
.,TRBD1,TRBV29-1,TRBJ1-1,CSVEGSLQGEAFF,TGCAGCGTTGAAGGGAGCCTACAGGGGGAAGCTTTCTTT
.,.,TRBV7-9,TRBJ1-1,CASSFPNTEAFF,TGTGCCAGCAGCTTCCCCAACACTGAAGCTTTCTTT
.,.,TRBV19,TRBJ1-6,CATHPKRGSPLHF,TGTGCCACCCATCCTAAACGGGGTTCACCCCTCCACTTT
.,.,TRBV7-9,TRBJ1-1,CASSSQGRGTEAFF,TGTGCCAGCAGCTCGCAGGGTCGGGGCACTGAAGCTTTCTTT
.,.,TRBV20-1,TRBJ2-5,CSASLETQYF,TGCAGTGCTAGTCTGGAGACCCAGTACTTC
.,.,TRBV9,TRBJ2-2,CASSVVGAGRVTGELFF,TGTGCCAGCAGCGTAGTGGGGGCAGGGCGGGTCACCGGGGAGCTGTTTTTT
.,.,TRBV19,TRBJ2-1,CASSNRTVQKWAYNEQFF,TGTGCCAGTAGCAACAGGACAGTACAGAAATGGGCCTACAATGAGCAGTTCTTC
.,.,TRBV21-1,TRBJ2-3,CASREIRASTDTQYF,TGTGCCAGCAGGGAAATCCGGGCTAGCACAGATACGCAGTATTTT
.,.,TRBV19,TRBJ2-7,CASSIGGGMTGYEQYF,TGTGCCAGTAGTATAGGAGGGGGAATGACAGGATACGAGCAGTACTTC
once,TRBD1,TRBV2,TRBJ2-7,CASSLGRGLSYEQYF,TGTGCCAGCAGTTTGGGAAGGGGGCTCTCCTACGAGCAGTACTTC